Listed here are 18 T cell receptor beta chains from one sample, sequenced in a study of blood T cell repertoires in COVID-19. Profiled with immunoSEQ multiplex PCR; TCRdb holds only in-frame clones, not every one. The table shows roughly 12,000 clones, with less than 90% occurring only once. The material sequenced was peripheral blood. The receptors here all came from a woman in her fifties or sixties with active COVID-19.

The rearrangement joins TRBV20-1 to TRBJ1-1; TRBD1 matches 7 bases. Germline values: CDR1 DFQATT, CDR2 SNEGSKA (reference sequence). The V segment lost 5 bases and the J segment 10 bases; nucleotides outside the gene matches: 7. The CDR3 contains 11 residues. This CDR3 reads CSASRDRGAFF. CDR3 DNA sequence: TGCAGTGCTTCTCGGGACAGAGGAGCTTTCTTT.

This chain connects TRBV6-5 to TRBJ2-5; TRBD2 is a possible D gene (7 bases). The V end lost 8 bases, the J end lost 5 bases, and 15 bases lay between the germline ends. Germline CDR1 reads MNHEY; CDR2 reads SVGAGI. The CDR3 contains 13 residues. CDR3 DNA sequence: TGTGCCAGCGGCAAGGGGGGGTTGGAGACCCAGTACTTC. Its translation is CASGKGGLETQYF.

V usage is TRBV20-1 and J usage is TRBJ1-4, with unresolved D. There are 13 residues in the CDR3. Germline CDR1 is DFQATT and CDR2 is SNEGSKA (reference sequence). V lost 6 bases and J 8 bases, leaving 16 bases between the germline ends. CDR3 nucleotides: TGCAGTGCCAGTCGTCAGGCGGGGGAAAAACTGTTTTTT. Translating it yields CSASRQAGEKLFF.

Only a few counts were recorded for this clone. The rearrangement links TRBV3-1 (or the pseudogene TRBV3-2) to TRBJ1-4, with D hard to call. Trimming shortened V by 0 bases and J by 1 base, and 12 bases separated the two germline ends. CDR3 length: 17 amino acids. Germline values: CDR1 LGHDT, CDR2 YNNKEL (reference sequence). The CDR3 loop reads CASSQELGMRTNEKLFF. The CDR3 nucleotides are TGTGCCAGCAGCCAAGAACTAGGGATGAGAACTAATGAAAAACTGTTTTTT.

The chain employs TRBV28 and TRBJ1-5; the D is unclear. Trimming shortened V by 6 bases and J by 6 bases, and 9 bases separated the two germline ends. The CDR3 consists of 12 residues. In germline, CDR1 is MDHEN, CDR2 SYDVKM. The CDR3 DNA reads TGTGCCAGCAGACCCTTCAGTCAGCCCCAGCATTTT. It translates to CASRPFSQPQHF. The full variable domain, in which reference TRBV28 and TRBJ1-5 provide the parts outside the CDR3, is DVKVTQSSRYLVKRTGEKVFLECVQDMDHENMFWYRQDPGLGLRLIYFSYDVKMKEKGDIPEGYSVSREKKERFSLILESASTNQTSMYLCASRPFSQPQHFGDGTRLSIL.

This rearrangement joins TRBV5-1 to TRBJ2-3, with D perhaps TRBD2 (6 bases). V gave up 6 bases and J gave up 1 base, with 21 bases separating them. Per the germline V gene, CDR1 is SGHRS and CDR2 is YFSETQ. The CDR3 loop spans 17 amino acids. The CDR3 sequence is CASTPAVSGGGTDTQYF. In DNA, the CDR3 is TGCGCCAGCACCCCCGCTGTAAGCGGAGGGGGCACAGATACGCAGTATTTT.

The rearrangement joins TRBV15 to TRBJ2-1; 11 bases map to TRBD2. The V and J ends lost 4 bases and 3 bases, in that order; junction bases with no gene match: 8. Germline assignment: CDR1 LNHNV and CDR2 YYDKDF (reference sequence). This CDR3 has 17 residues. In DNA form, the CDR3 reads TGTGCCACCAGCATGGGACTAGCGGCCCGGGGCTACAATGAGCAGTTCTTC. Translating gives CATSMGLAARGYNEQFF.

This chain joins TRBV4-1 and TRBJ2-7, with D unresolved. V lost 0 bases to trimming and J lost 5 bases, with 11 bases between them. The CDR3 runs 14 residues. Germline CDR1 is MGHRA and CDR2 is YSYEKL. The CDR3 bases are TGCGCCAGCAGCCAAGATCTTGTTGGCCACGAGCAGTACTTC. This translates into CASSQDLVGHEQYF.

The chain links TRBV24-1 to TRBJ2-2, with TRBD1 matching 8 bases. Germline V gives CDR1 KGHDR, CDR2 SFDVKD. The J segment lost 5 bases and the V segment lost 4 bases, leaving 8 bases of the junction unmatched. The CDR3 is made up of 16 amino acids. This CDR3 reads CATSDPLTGETGELFF. For the CDR3, the DNA is TGTGCCACCAGTGACCCACTGACAGGGGAGACCGGGGAGCTGTTTTTT.

This rearrangement joins TRBV28 to TRBJ2-5; 8 nucleotides line up with TRBD2. The germline gives CDR1 MDHEN, CDR2 SYDVKM. Trimming at V came to 6 bases and at J to 3 bases, leaving 15 bases not matched to a gene. The CDR3 contains 17 residues. CDR3 in DNA: TGTGCCAGCAGCCCAGGATTGGGGCGGGGGGACAAAGAGACCCAGTACTTC. It specifies CASSPGLGRGDKETQYF. The full variable domain, with the rest looked up from reference TRBV28 and TRBJ2-5, is DVKVTQSSRYLVKRTGEKVFLECVQDMDHENMFWYRQDPGLGLRLIYFSYDVKMKEKGDIPEGYSVSREKKERFSLILESASTNQTSMYLCASSPGLGRGDKETQYFGPGTRLLVL.

This CDR3 reads CASSERDRVGYEQYF. In DNA, the CDR3 is TGTGCCAGCAGTGAGAGAGACAGGGTAGGCTACGAGCAGTACTTC. V usage is TRBV2 and J usage is TRBJ2-7; 7 bases are a match to TRBD1. This CDR3 is 15 amino acids long. CDR1 and CDR2 from the germline V gene are SNHLY and FYNNEI. Trimming cost V 3 bases and J 3 bases; bases outside gene matches: 8.

V usage is TRBV19 and J usage is TRBJ2-1; 9 nucleotides line up with TRBD2. There are 17 residues in the CDR3. The V and J ends lost 3 bases and 7 bases, in that order; junction bases with no gene match: 13. Germline CDR1 is LNHDA and CDR2 is SQIVND (reference sequence). The DNA of the CDR3 is TGTGCCAGTAGTATCTTATTTCAGGGACTAGCCAGAAATGAGCAGTTCTTC. Translation: CASSILFQGLARNEQFF.

This clone has just one count. The chain is built from TRBV5-1 and TRBJ2-1, with 9 bases that match TRBD1. Germline trimming cut 3 bases from V and 5 bases from J; bases unmatched to any gene: 9. CDR1 is SGHRS and CDR2 is YFSETQ in the germline V gene. The CDR3 runs 16 residues. CDR3 bases: TGCGCCAGCAGCTCACTCGGGGGACAGGGAGACAATGAGCAGTTCTTC. Translation gives CASSSLGGQGDNEQFF.

This chain connects TRBV29-1 to TRBJ1-5, with D possibly TRBD1 on 5 matching bases. The CDR3 loop spans 15 amino acids. Germline CDR1 SQVTM, CDR2 ANQGSEA. Trimming pared 1 base from V and 6 bases from J, leaving 16 bases between. The CDR3 sequence is CSVEADGGMGQPQHF. CDR3 in DNA: TGCAGCGTTGAAGCAGACGGGGGGATGGGTCAGCCCCAGCATTTT. The whole variable domain, filled in from reference TRBV29-1 and TRBJ1-5, reads SAVISQKPSRDICQRGTSLTIQCQVDSQVTMMFWYRQQPGQSLTLIATANQGSEATYESGFVIDKFPISRPNLTFSTLTVSNMSPEDSSIYLCSVEADGGMGQPQHFGDGTRLSIL.

The V and J genes are TRBV6-5 and TRBJ1-5; no definite D call. Germline values: CDR1 MNHEY, CDR2 SVGAGI. This CDR3 has 13 amino acids. The ends were cut back, 7 bases at V and 6 bases at J, with 13 bases in the middle. CDR3 in amino acids: CASTLAGGQPQHF. CDR3 coding DNA: TGTGCCAGCACCCTTGCAGGTGGTCAGCCCCAGCATTTT.

The chain employs TRBV27 and TRBJ2-5; no clear D gene. The CDR3 is made up of 13 amino acids. V was clipped by 6 bases and J by 4 bases, with 12 bases between them. Germline V gene lookup returns CDR1 MNHEY and CDR2 SMNVEV (reference sequence). CDR3 loop: CASRLSGVETQYF. Here the CDR3 DNA reads TGTGCCAGCAGGCTGAGTGGAGTAGAGACCCAGTACTTC.

J is TRBJ2-7 and V is TRBV12-3 or TRBV12-4; D is possibly TRBD2 (6 bases). V was trimmed by 5 bases and J by 6 bases, leaving 14 bases between them. This CDR3 is built from 13 residues. The CDR3: CASSQRMGGEQYV. In DNA, the CDR3 is TGTGCCAGCAGTCAAAGGATGGGGGGCGAGCAGTACGTC.

The chain is built from TRBV6-4 and TRBJ1-5; no clear D gene. Trimming took off 2 bases at V and 1 base at J, with 6 bases between the two ends. The CDR3 is made up of 14 amino acids. CDR1 and CDR2 (germline): MRHNA, SNTAGT. The CDR3 nucleotides are TGTGCCAGCAGTGACGTCTTAAGCAATCAGCCCCAGCATTTT. This sequence encodes CASSDVLSNQPQHF.